This T cell receptor beta chain comes out of a study of blood T cell repertoires in COVID-19. For the study at large: The United States, Italy and Spain provided the acute and convalescent COVID-19 samples.

Produced via immunoSEQ multiplex PCR; TCRdb's table is partial and in-frame only. The data contain hundreds of thousands of clones, 75% to 85% of them singletons. This receptor was taken from a woman in her thirties or forties with acute COVID-19. Material for sequencing was PBMCs or T cells enriched from blood (not recorded which).

The CDR3 bases are TGTGCCAAACAAAGCGGGGGGTCCCCCTACGAGCAGTACTTC. Residues: CAKQSGGSPYEQYF. The V call is TRBV2, the J call TRBJ2-7; 9 bases are a match to TRBD2. This CDR3 contains 14 residues. CDR1 SNHLY and CDR2 FYNNEI come from the germline V gene. V lost 10 bases and J lost 2; bases outside the gene matches: 9.